This is a list of T cell receptor beta chains from one sample in a study of blood T cell repertoires in COVID-19. Sequencing was performed with immunoSEQ multiplex PCR; in TCRdb, only in-frame clones are kept and a portion is missing. The sample consists of approximately 180,000 clones, 84% of them appearing once. The sequencing sample was made of PBMCs or T cells enriched from blood (not recorded which). These receptors all come from a man aged 45-65 years who had recovered from COVID-19. The CDR3 runs from the conserved cysteine through the conserved F or W. The D gene is left open where the match is weak. Clone size is not always given. Where it is, it says once, few, many or a class for expanded clones.

NA	TRBJ2-3	TRBV30	NA	CAWRIGGTDTQYF	TGTGCCTGGAGAATTGGAGGCACAGATACGCAGTATTTT
NA	TRBJ1-1	TRBV19	NA	CASSIDLETEAFF	TGTGCCAGTAGTATAGATCTGGAGACTGAAGCTTTCTTT
TRBD1	TRBJ2-7	TRBV27	NA	CASSLRDRSSYEQYF	TGTGCCAGCAGTTTAAGGGACAGGAGCTCCTACGAGCAGTACTTC
TRBD1	TRBJ2-1	TRBV9	NA	CASSVAGQGAYNEQFF	TGTGCCAGCAGCGTAGCTGGTCAGGGGGCTTACAATGAGCAGTTCTTC
TRBD1	TRBJ1-4	TRBV4-1	few	CASSPGQGATNEKLFF	TGCGCCAGCAGCCCCGGGCAGGGGGCAACTAATGAAAAACTGTTTTTT
NA	TRBJ1-3	TRBV6-5	NA	CASTLGRGNTIYF	TGTGCCAGCACTTTAGGGAGGGGAAACACCATATATTTT
TRBD1	TRBJ2-3	TRBV6-5	NA	CASSPGTGVTDTQYF	TGTGCCAGCAGTCCAGGGACAGGGGTCACAGATACGCAGTATTTT
NA	TRBJ1-4	TRBV10-3	NA	CATAFGATNEKLFF	TGTGCCACGGCCTTTGGAGCAACTAATGAAAAACTGTTTTTT
NA	TRBJ1-4	TRBV30	few	CAWSVPGLNLKKLFF	TGTGCCTGGAGTGTACCTGGCCTCAACCTTAAAAAACTGTTTTTT
TRBD1	TRBJ1-2	TRBV6-5	NA	CASRGQGLAGGYTF	TGTGCCAGCAGGGGACAGGGGCTCGCGGGGGGCTACACCTTC
NA	TRBJ2-7	TRBV28	NA	CASSFLGQVYEQYF	TGTGCCAGCAGTTTTTTGGGACAAGTATACGAGCAGTACTTC
NA	TRBJ1-2	TRBV5-4	NA	CASSLPGPNSYTF	TGTGCCAGCAGCTTGCCAGGGCCGAATAGCTACACCTTC
TRBD2	TRBJ2-5	TRBV7-6	NA	CASSWGAGGALETQYF	TGTGCCAGCAGCTGGGGCGCCGGGGGGGCATTGGAGACCCAGTACTTC
TRBD1	TRBJ1-1	TRBV25-1	NA	CASSKGANTEAFF	TGTGCCAGCAGTAAGGGGGCGAACACTGAAGCTTTCTTT
NA	TRBJ2-7	TRBV30	few	CAWSVGGSIYEQYF	TGTGCCTGGAGCGTGGGGGGATCGATCTACGAGCAGTACTTC
NA	TRBJ1-1	TRBV7-9	NA	CASSPMGGGSTEAFF	TGTGCCAGCAGCCCAATGGGAGGGGGAAGCACTGAAGCTTTCTTT
TRBD2	TRBJ2-1	TRBV19	NA	CASSTFSGGAYNEQFF	TGTGCCAGTAGTACTTTTAGCGGGGGGGCCTACAATGAGCAGTTCTTC
NA	TRBJ1-4	TRBV5-6	NA	CASSLRQGIKQTEKLFF	TGTGCCAGCAGCTTACGGCAGGGAATCAAACAGACTGAAAAACTGTTTTTT
NA	TRBJ1-2	TRBV20-1	NA	CSASQGSGYTF	TGCAGTGCTAGTCAAGGGAGCGGCTACACCTTC
NA	TRBJ2-6	TRBV18	NA	CASSRQGSGANVLTF	TGTGCCAGCTCACGGCAGGGATCTGGGGCCAACGTCCTGACTTTC
TRBD2	TRBJ2-5	TRBV5-1	NA	CASSPGLAGGRGQETQYF	TGCGCCAGCAGCCCCGGACTAGCGGGGGGGCGGGGGCAAGAGACCCAGTACTTC
NA	TRBJ1-5	TRBV29-1	NA	CSARESSNQPQHF	TGCAGCGCCCGGGAGAGTAGCAATCAGCCCCAGCATTTT
NA	TRBJ1-1	TRBV12-3/TRBV12-4	NA	CASYGQNTEAFF	TGTGCCAGCTATGGGCAGAACACTGAAGCTTTCTTT
NA	TRBJ1-1	TRBV3-1/TRBV3-2	NA	CASSKTWRTEAFF	TGTGCCAGCAGCAAAACGTGGAGGACTGAAGCTTTCTTT
NA	TRBJ1-4	TRBV7-9	NA	CASSETGLGKLFF	TGTGCCAGCAGCGAGACAGGTCTAGGAAAACTGTTTTTT
TRBD2	TRBJ2-1	TRBV11-3	few	CASSLRGLAGGRSYNEQFF	TGTGCCAGCAGCTTAAGAGGACTAGCGGGGGGCCGCTCCTACAATGAGCAGTTCTTC
NA	TRBJ1-2	TRBV9	NA	CASSVDSAYGYTF	TGTGCCAGCAGCGTGGACAGCGCGTATGGCTACACCTTC
TRBD1	TRBJ1-1	TRBV27	NA	CASSLSGTGGRGRAFF	TGTGCCAGCAGTTTATCCGGGACAGGTGGACGGGGGAGAGCTTTCTTT
NA	TRBJ1-1	TRBV14	NA	CASSQQTVEAFF	TGTGCCAGCAGCCAACAGACAGTTGAGGCTTTCTTT
TRBD1	TRBJ2-5	TRBV6-5	once	CASSYYRGQETQYF	TGTGCCAGCAGTTACTACAGGGGCCAAGAGACCCAGTACTTC
TRBD1	TRBJ1-4	TRBV5-8	NA	CASSAGQGPSNEKLFF	TGTGCCAGCAGCGCGGGACAGGGCCCTTCCAATGAAAAACTGTTTTTT
TRBD2	TRBJ2-5	TRBV29-1	NA	CSVLGLARVQETQYF	TGCAGCGTTTTGGGACTAGCGAGAGTCCAAGAGACCCAGTACTTC
TRBD1	TRBJ2-2	TRBV19	NA	CASRRPGQGFTGELFF	TGTGCCAGTAGGCGTCCGGGACAGGGGTTCACCGGGGAGCTGTTTTTT
NA	TRBJ1-1	TRBV14	NA	CASSQVLSLGAFF	TGTGCCAGCAGCCAGGTACTATCTTTGGGAGCTTTCTTT
TRBD1	TRBJ2-7	TRBV6-5	NA	CASSRDRGVGGEQYF	TGTGCCAGCAGCAGGGACAGGGGGGTAGGTGGCGAGCAGTACTTC
TRBD2	TRBJ2-5	TRBV3-1/TRBV3-2	once	CASSQDGTSGGETQYF	TGTGCCAGCAGCCAAGACGGTACTAGCGGGGGAGAGACCCAGTACTTC
NA	TRBJ2-6	TRBV2	NA	CASKTSNTGANVLTF	TGTGCCAGCAAAACTAGCAACACTGGGGCCAACGTCCTGACTTTC
NA	TRBJ2-2	TRBV5-4	NA	CASSGGLFTGELFF	TGTGCCAGCAGCGGGGGACTGTTCACCGGGGAGCTGTTTTTT
NA	TRBJ1-4	TRBV6-1	NA	CASSGMTGVGGNEKLFF	TGTGCCAGCAGTGGAATGACAGGTGTAGGAGGTAATGAAAAACTGTTTTTT
TRBD1	TRBJ2-2	TRBV7-2	few	CASSLDGTGLGLFF	TGTGCCAGCAGCTTAGACGGGACAGGGTTAGGGCTGTTTTTT
NA	TRBJ1-1	TRBV27	NA	CASRANRDTEAFF	TGTGCCAGCAGGGCAAACAGGGACACTGAAGCTTTCTTT
TRBD1	TRBJ2-3	TRBV28	NA	CASIPPRDRGGRTQYF	TGTGCCAGCATCCCGCCCCGCGACAGGGGCGGTAGGACGCAGTATTTT
NA	TRBJ1-6	TRBV7-9	once	CASSLAVGADHNSPLHF	TGTGCCAGCAGCTTAGCGGTTGGGGCGGACCATAATTCACCCCTCCACTTT
TRBD1	TRBJ2-2	TRBV7-6	NA	CASRPGTGSTGELFF	TGTGCCAGCAGGCCCGGGACAGGGAGTACCGGGGAGCTGTTTTTT
NA	TRBJ2-7	TRBV6-5	NA	CAAVDSRLHYSEQYF	TGTGCCGCCGTCGATAGTAGGCTCCACTACTCCGAGCAGTACTTC